The table lists the clone carrying this T cell receptor (beta chain) with a few counts. As yet, its antigen is unknown. The investigators reverse transcribed all of the isolated RNA, so they sequenced expressed TCRB transcripts. The assay was immunoSEQ multiplex PCR, and TCRdb's table has in-frame clones only and misses some. Of 300,000 to 350,000 clones listed, roughly a tenth were seen once; the top ten hold roughly 1%. This record comes from a study of beta chain features in type 1 diabetes. Findings and limits, study-wide: Across all four CD4+ subsets, people with type 1 diabetes showed modestly shorter TCRB CDR3s. Researchers cautioned that cDNA sequencing could over-represent cells with high TCR expression. Among type 1 diabetes patients, VDJ junctions had fewer insertions and more deletions. In these data, an HLA type influence on TCRB rearrangement remained unresolved.

Central memory, naive, regulatory and stem cell-like memory CD4+ cells were sorted by CD45RO/CCR7/CD25/CD127/CD95/CD27. CDR1 and CDR2 (germline): LNHDA, SQIVND (reference sequence). The V end was cut by 6 bases, the J end by 1 base, with 8 bases between. The CDR3 extends over 13 amino acids. Sample: central memory CD4+ T cells from blood. This chain uses TRBV19 with TRBJ2-3, with a weak D call TRBD2 (5 bases). This receptor was taken from a young man with type 1 diabetes. The CDR3 nucleotides are TGTGCCAGTAGGCATAGCGGCACAGATACGCAGTATTTT. The encoded protein is CASRHSGTDTQYF. Supplemented by reference TRBV19 and TRBJ2-3, the full variable domain reads DGGITQSPKYLFRKEGQNVTLSCEQNLNHDAMYWYRQDPGQGLRLIYYSQIVNDFQKGDIAEGYSVSREKKESFPLTVTSAQKNPTAFYLCASRHSGTDTQYFGPGTRLTVL.